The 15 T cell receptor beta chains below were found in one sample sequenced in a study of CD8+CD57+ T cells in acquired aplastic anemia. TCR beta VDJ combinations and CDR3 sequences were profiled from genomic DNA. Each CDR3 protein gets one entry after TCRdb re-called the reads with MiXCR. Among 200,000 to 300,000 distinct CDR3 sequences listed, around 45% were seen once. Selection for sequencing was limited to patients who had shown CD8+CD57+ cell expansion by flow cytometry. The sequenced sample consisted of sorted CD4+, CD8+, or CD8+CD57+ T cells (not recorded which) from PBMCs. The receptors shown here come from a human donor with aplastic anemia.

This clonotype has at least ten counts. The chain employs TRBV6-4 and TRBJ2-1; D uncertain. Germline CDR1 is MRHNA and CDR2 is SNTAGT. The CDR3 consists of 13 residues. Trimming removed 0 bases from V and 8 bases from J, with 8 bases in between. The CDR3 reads CASSDSATDEQFF. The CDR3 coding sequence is TGTGCCAGCAGTGACTCGGCAACCGATGAGCAGTTCTTC.

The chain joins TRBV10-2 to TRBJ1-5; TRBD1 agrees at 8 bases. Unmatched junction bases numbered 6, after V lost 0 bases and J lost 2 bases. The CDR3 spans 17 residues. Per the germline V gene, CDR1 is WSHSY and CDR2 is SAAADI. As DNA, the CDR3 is TGCGCCAGCAGTGAGTCGAATAGGGACAGGCGCAATCAGCCCCAGCATTTT. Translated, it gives CASSESNRDRRNQPQHF.

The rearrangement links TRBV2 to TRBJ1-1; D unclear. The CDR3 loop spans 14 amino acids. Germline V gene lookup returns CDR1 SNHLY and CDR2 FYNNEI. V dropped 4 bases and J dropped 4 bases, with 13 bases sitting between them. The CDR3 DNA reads TGTGCCAGCAGTGTGGCAGGAGCCACCACTGAAGCTTTCTTT. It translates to CASSVAGATTEAFF.

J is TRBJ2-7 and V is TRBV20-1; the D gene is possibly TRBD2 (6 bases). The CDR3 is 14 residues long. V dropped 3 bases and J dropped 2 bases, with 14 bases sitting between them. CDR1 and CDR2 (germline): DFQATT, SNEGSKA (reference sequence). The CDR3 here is CSASDAGRPYEQYF. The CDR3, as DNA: TGCAGTGCTAGTGATGCGGGGCGGCCCTACGAGCAGTACTTC.

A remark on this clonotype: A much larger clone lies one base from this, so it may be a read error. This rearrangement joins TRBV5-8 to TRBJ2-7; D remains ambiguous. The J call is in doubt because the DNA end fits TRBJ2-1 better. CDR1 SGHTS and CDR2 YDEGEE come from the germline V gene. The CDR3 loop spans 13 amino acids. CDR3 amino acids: CASSLLTNYEQFF. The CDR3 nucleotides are TGTGCCAGCAGCTTGCTTACAAACTACGAGCAGTTCTTC.

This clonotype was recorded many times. CDR3 loop: CASIPRDRNTEAFF. The CDR3 DNA reads as TGTGCCAGCATTCCCCGGGACAGGAACACTGAAGCTTTCTTT. The genes are TRBV6-5 and TRBJ1-1, with 7 bases lining up with TRBD1. Germline-derived CDR1 and CDR2 are MNHEY and SVGAGI. CDR3 length: 14 amino acids. The V and J ends lost 7 bases and 1 base, in that order; junction bases with no gene match: 6.

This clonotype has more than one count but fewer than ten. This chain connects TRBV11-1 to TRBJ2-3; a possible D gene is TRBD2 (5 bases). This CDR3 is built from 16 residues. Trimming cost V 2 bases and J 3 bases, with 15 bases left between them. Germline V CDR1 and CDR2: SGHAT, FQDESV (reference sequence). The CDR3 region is CASSLRATRRTDTQYF. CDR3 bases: TGTGCCAGCAGCTTAAGAGCGACAAGGAGGACAGATACGCAGTATTTT. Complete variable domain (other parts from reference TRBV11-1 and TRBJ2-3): EAEVAQSPRYKITEKSQAVAFWCDPISGHATLYWYRQILGQGPELLVQFQDESVVDDSQLPKDRFSAERLKGVDSTLKIQPAELGDSAMYLCASSLRATRRTDTQYFGPGTRLTVL.

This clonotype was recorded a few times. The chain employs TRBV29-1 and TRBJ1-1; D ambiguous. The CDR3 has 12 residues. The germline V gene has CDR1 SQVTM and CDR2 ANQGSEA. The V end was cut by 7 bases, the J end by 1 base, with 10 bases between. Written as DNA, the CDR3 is TGCAGCGCTATCCGCAGGAACACTGAAGCTTTCTTT. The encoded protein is CSAIRRNTEAFF.

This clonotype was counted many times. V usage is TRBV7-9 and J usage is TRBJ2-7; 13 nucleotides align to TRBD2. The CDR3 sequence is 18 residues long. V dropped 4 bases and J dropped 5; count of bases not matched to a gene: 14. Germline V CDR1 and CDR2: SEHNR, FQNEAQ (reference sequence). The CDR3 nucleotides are TGTGCCAGCAGCTGGACTAGCGGGAGCGGTTTGGTCACCCACGAGCAGTACTTC. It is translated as CASSWTSGSGLVTHEQYF.

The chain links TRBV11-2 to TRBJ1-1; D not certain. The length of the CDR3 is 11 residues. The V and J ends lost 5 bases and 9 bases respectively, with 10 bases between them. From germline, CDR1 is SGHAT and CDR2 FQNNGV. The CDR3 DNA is TGTGCCAGCAGCCCGAGCAGACAAGCTTTCTTT. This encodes CASSPSRQAFF.

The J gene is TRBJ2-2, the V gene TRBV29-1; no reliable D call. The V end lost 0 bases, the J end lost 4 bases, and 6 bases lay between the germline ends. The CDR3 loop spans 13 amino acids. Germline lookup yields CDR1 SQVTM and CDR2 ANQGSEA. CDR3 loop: CSVEDRLTGELFF. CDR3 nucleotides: TGCAGCGTTGAAGATCGACTCACCGGGGAGCTGTTTTTT.

The CDR3 DNA sequence: TGTGCCAGCAGTGAAGGAGAATATGATGGCTACACCTTC. This translates into CASSEGEYDGYTF. The V and J genes are TRBV7-2 and TRBJ1-2; D is unclear. V was pared by 6 bases and J by 6 bases, with 14 bases between. Germline V CDR1 and CDR2: SGHTA, FQGNSA. The CDR3 covers 13 residues.

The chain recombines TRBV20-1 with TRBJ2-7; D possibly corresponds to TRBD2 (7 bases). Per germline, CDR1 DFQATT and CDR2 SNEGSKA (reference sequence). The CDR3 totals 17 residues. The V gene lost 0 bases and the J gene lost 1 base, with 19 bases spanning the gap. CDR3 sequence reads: CSARDLGGGDRSYEQYF. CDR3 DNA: TGCAGTGCTAGAGATTTGGGCGGGGGAGACAGGTCCTACGAGCAGTACTTC.

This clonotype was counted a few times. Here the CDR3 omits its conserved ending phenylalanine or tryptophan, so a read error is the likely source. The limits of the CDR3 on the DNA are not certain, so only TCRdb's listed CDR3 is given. CDR3 amino acids: CASSLTSHT. The chain couples TRBV5-1 to TRBJ1-6. Looked up from germline, CDR1 is SGHRS and CDR2 is YFSETQ. The CDR3 length equals 9 residues, ends included.

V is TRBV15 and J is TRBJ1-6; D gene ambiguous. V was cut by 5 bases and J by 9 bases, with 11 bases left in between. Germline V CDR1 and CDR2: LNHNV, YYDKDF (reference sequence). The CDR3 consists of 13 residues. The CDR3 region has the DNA TGTGCCACCAGCGCCCCGGGGTTTTCACCCCTCCACTTT. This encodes CATSAPGFSPLHF.